The clone carrying this T cell receptor (beta chain) was detected ten times or more. No antigen is known for it. Trimming removed 5 bases from V and 8 bases from J, with 12 bases in between. Germline CDR1 is MNHEY and CDR2 is SVGAGI. The CDR3 is 12 amino acids. Preparation of the TCRbeta library used unique molecular identifiers. TCRdb re-called the PCR reads with MiXCR, one entry per CDR3 protein. Among around 700,000 distinct CDR3 sequences listed, about 12% were seen once. The entry originates in a study of T-cell reconstitution after alpha-beta-depleted transplantation in children. Study results and limitations: T cells produced anew were the main source of T-cell counts and diversity one year after transplant. It was reported that alpha-beta T cells came from several hundred expanded graft clones (about two months after transplant). The high TCRbeta diversity at day 60 in some patients came from surviving recipient T cells and thymic progenitors.

The rearrangement uses TRBV6-5 and TRBJ1-2, with D maybe TRBD1 (6 bases). The specimen was PBMCs, collected before TCRalphabeta/CD19-depleted stem cell transplant. The origin of this receptor is a girl aged 2-10 years with congenital amegakaryocytic thrombocytopenia, due to receive a stem cell transplant. Here the CDR3 reads CASSNQGMGYTF. DNA of the CDR3: TGTGCCAGCAGTAACCAGGGGATGGGCTACACCTTC.